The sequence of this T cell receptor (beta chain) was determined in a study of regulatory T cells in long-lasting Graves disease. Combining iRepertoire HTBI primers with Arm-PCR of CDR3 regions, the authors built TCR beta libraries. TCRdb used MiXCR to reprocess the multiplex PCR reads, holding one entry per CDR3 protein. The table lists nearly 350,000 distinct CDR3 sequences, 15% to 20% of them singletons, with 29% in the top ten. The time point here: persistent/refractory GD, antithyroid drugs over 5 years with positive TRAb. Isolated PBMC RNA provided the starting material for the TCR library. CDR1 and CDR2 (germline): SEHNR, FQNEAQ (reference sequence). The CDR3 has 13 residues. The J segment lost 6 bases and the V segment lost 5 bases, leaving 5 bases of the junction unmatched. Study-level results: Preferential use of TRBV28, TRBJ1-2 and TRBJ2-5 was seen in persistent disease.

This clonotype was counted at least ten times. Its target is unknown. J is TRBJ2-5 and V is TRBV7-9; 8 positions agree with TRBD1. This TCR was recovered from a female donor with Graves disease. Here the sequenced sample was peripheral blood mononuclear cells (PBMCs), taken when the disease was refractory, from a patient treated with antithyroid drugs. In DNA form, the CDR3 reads TGTGCCAGCAGCGAACAGGGGGACCAGACCCAGTACTTC. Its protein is CASSEQGDQTQYF.